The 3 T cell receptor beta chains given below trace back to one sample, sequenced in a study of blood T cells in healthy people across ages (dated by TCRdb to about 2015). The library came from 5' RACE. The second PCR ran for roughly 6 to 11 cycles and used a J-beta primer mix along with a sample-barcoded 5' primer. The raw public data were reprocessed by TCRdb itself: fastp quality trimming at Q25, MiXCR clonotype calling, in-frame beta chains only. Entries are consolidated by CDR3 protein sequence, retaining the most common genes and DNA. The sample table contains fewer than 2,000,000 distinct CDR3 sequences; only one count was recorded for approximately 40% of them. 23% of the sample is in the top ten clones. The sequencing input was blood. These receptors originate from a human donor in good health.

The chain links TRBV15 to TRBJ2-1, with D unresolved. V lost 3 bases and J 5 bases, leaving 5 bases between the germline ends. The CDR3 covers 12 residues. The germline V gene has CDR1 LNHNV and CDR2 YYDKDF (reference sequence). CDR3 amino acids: CATSSRNNEQFF. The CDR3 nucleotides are TGTGCCACCAGCAGCCGGAACAATGAGCAGTTCTTC. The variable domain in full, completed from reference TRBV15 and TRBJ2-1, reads DAMVIQNPRYQVTQFGKPVTLSCSQTLNHNVMYWYQQKSSQAPKLLFHYYDKDFNNEADTPDNFQSRRPNTSFCFLDIRSPGLGDTAMYLCATSSRNNEQFFGPGTRLTVL.

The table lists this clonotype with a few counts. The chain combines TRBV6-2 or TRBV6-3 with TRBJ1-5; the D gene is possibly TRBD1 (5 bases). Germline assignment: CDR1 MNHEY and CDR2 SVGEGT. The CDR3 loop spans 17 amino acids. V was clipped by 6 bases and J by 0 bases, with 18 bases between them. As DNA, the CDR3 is TGTGCCAGCAGGTCAGGGCAGCGGTCTTATAGCAATCAGCCCCAGCATTTT. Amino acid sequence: CASRSGQRSYSNQPQHF.

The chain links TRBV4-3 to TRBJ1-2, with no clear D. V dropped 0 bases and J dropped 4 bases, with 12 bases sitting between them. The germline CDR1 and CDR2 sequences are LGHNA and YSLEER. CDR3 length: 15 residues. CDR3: CASSQDSFSSYGYTF. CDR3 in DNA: TGCGCCAGCAGCCAAGATAGTTTTTCGAGCTATGGCTACACCTTC.